These T cell receptor beta chains were read from a single sample in a study of response to subunit inactivated influenza vaccine. TCRdb reprocessed the RT-PCR reads with MiXCR, giving one entry per CDR3 protein. The sample shows 860,000 or so distinct CDR3 sequences, 21% of them seen only once. The source material was PBMCs from blood, sampled roughly 5 days after vaccination. All receptors come from a man aged 45-65 years who received an inactivated influenza vaccine. The CDR3 runs from the conserved cysteine through the conserved F or W. The order of the fields is J gene, D gene, V gene, clone size, CDR3 DNA, CDR3 protein. D genes are given only for firm matches. Expanded clones get a size class; other rows say once, few or many, or leave the size out.

>TRBJ2-2|NA|TRBV27|NA
TGTGCCAGCAGTTTAACGTTCACCGGGGAGCTGTTTTTT
CASSLTFTGELFF
>TRBJ2-7|TRBD2|TRBV7-9|NA
TGTGCCAGCAGCTTATGGACTAGCGACGAGCAGTACTTC
CASSLWTSDEQYF
>TRBJ2-1|TRBD2|TRBV12-3/TRBV12-4|few
TGTGCCAGCAGTTTAGTCGGACTAGCAGAGAACAATGAGCAGTTCTTC
CASSLVGLAENNEQFF
>TRBJ2-1|NA|TRBV20-1|NA
TGCAGTGCTAGAGGGACCCTAAAGTATGAGCAGTTCTTC
CSARGTLKYEQFF
>TRBJ1-2|NA|TRBV6-1|few
TGTGCCAGCAGATCCGGGACACTGCTGTATGGCTACACCTTC
CASRSGTLLYGYTF
>TRBJ1-4|NA|TRBV12-3/TRBV12-4|few
TGTGCCAGCAGTTTAGCGTCGGTCCTTTCCGAAAAACTGTTTTTT
CASSLASVLSEKLFF
>TRBJ2-5|NA|TRBV30|NA
TGTGCCTGGAGTGGCTCGGTTCTTCAAGAGACCCAGTACTTC
CAWSGSVLQETQYF
>TRBJ1-5|NA|TRBV6-1|NA
TGTGCCAGCAGTGAAGTCGCGGGACAGCCCCAGCATTTT
CASSEVAGQPQHF
>TRBJ1-1|NA|TRBV5-1|many
TGCGCCAGCAGCTTGATAGGGTTCGGTCACACTGAAGCTTTCTTT
CASSLIGFGHTEAFF
>TRBJ1-1|TRBD1|TRBV4-1|few
TGCGCCAGCAGCCAAGATCGCGGCCAGGGGGCTTCTGAAGCTTTCTTT
CASSQDRGQGASEAFF
>TRBJ2-7|TRBD2|TRBV6-1|few
TGTGCCGGCTCGACTAGCGTAACCTACGAGCAGTACTTC
CAGSTSVTYEQYF
>TRBJ2-7|TRBD2|TRBV7-2|NA
TGTGCCAGCAGCTTAGTCACTAGCGGGAGGATCGACGAGCAGTACTTC
CASSLVTSGRIDEQYF
>TRBJ2-2|NA|TRBV6-1|many
TGTGCCAGCAGCCCCCCGGCCCGATGGGGGGAGCTGTTTTTT
CASSPPARWGELFF
>TRBJ2-3|NA|TRBV24-1|few
TGTGCCACCAGTGATTTGGAGGCGGCGGGACAGCCGACAGATACGCAGTATTTT
CATSDLEAAGQPTDTQYF
>TRBJ2-3|NA|TRBV4-1|few
TGCGCCAGCAGCCAAGTGACAAGGGGAAGCCCAGATACGCAGTATTTT
CASSQVTRGSPDTQYF
>TRBJ2-7|NA|TRBV7-2|many
TGTGCCAGCAGCTTAACAGGGCACGAGCAGTACTTC
CASSLTGHEQYF
>TRBJ2-1|TRBD1|TRBV5-1|few
TGCGCCAGCAGCGTGGACAGGGGGCTTAACAATGAGCAGTTCTTC
CASSVDRGLNNEQFF
>TRBJ2-1|TRBD2|TRBV10-3|NA
TGTGCCATCAGTGCGGGACTAGCGGGAGGGCCTAGCTCCTACAATGAGCAGTTCTTC
CAISAGLAGGPSSYNEQFF
>TRBJ2-1|TRBD1|TRBV24-1|NA
TGTGCCACCAGCCGGACAGGAATGATGTCCAATGAGCAGTTCTTC
CATSRTGMMSNEQFF
>TRBJ2-2|NA|TRBV12-3/TRBV12-4|NA
TGTGCCAGCAGTCCTAGGACCGAGGGCGGGGAGCTGTTTTTT
CASSPRTEGGELFF
>TRBJ1-6|TRBD1|TRBV11-2|many
TGTGCCAGCAGCTCGGGACAGGGGTTCGGGTCACCCCTCCACTTT
CASSSGQGFGSPLHF
>TRBJ2-3|NA|TRBV20-1|NA
TGCAGTGCTAGAGATTTCCTAGCGCGGAGAGATACGCAGTATTTT
CSARDFLARRDTQYF
>TRBJ2-3|TRBD2|TRBV10-1|few
TGCGCCAGCAGTGAGTCGAGCGGGAATACGCAGTATTTT
CASSESSGNTQYF
>TRBJ2-1|TRBD2|TRBV29-1|few
TGCAGCGTTGAATTCCTAGCGGTTACTTCCTACAATGAGCAGTTCTTC
CSVEFLAVTSYNEQFF
>TRBJ2-3|NA|TRBV3-1|NA
TGTGCCAGCAGCCACTCGGGAGAAGGGGCAGATACGCAGTATTTT
CASSHSGEGADTQYF
>TRBJ2-3|NA|TRBV9|NA
TGTGCCAGCAGCGTAGAAGGCAGACACACAGATACGCAGTATTTT
CASSVEGRHTDTQYF
>TRBJ2-7|TRBD1|TRBV20-1|few
TGCAGTGCTCCGAACCATCGACAGGGCTACGAGCAGTACTTC
CSAPNHRQGYEQYF
>TRBJ2-7|NA|TRBV7-9|few
TGTGCCAGCAGCCCCACCCGATGGAGGCCCGGTACCTACGAGCAGTACTTC
CASSPTRWRPGTYEQYF
>TRBJ1-2|NA|TRBV4-2|NA
TGTGCCAGCAGCCAAGATCGGAGGGTCCCTGGCTACACCTTC
CASSQDRRVPGYTF
>TRBJ2-7|NA|TRBV5-4|NA
TGTGCCAGCAGCATCGACCCGACCTACGAGCAGTACTTC
CASSIDPTYEQYF
>TRBJ2-2|NA|TRBV24-1|NA
TGTGCCACCAGTGACCCCTACCGCACCGGGGAGCTGTTTTTT
CATSDPYRTGELFF
>TRBJ2-1|TRBD1|TRBV15|NA
TGTGCCACCAGCAAAGACAGGGGCGGGTACAATGAGCAGTTCTTC
CATSKDRGGYNEQFF
>TRBJ2-6|NA|TRBV10-3|few
TGTGCCATCACGATGGGGGCTTTCTCTGGGGCCAACGTCCTGACTTTC
CAITMGAFSGANVLTF
>TRBJ2-7|NA|TRBV9|many
TGTGCCAGCAGTGTGGGTTCCTACTACGAGCAGTACTTC
CASSVGSYYEQYF
>TRBJ2-7|NA|TRBV20-1|few
TGCAGTGCCGTGAGAGGCGTCGGCTCCTACGAGCAGTACTTC
CSAVRGVGSYEQYF
>TRBJ2-7|NA|TRBV7-9|NA
TGTGCCAGCAGCTCCTCGGGACGGCTCTACGAGCAGTACTTC
CASSSSGRLYEQYF
>TRBJ2-6|TRBD1|TRBV28|NA
TGTGCCAGCAGATCGGACAGGGCTGGGGCCAACGTCCTGACTTTC
CASRSDRAGANVLTF